The rows below give T cell receptor beta chains drawn from one sample of a study of HIV-infected children after antiretroviral therapy interruption. TCRdb itself ran the 3' RACE reads through MiXCR, one entry per CDR3 protein. The data contain 70,000 to 90,000 distinct CDR3 sequences, about 7.2% of them seen just once; the ten biggest clones take up 0.85% to 1.2%. Sequenced here: CD45RA+ CD4+ T cells from PBMCs, pooled from several time points, sampled from a donor given antiretroviral therapy, either interrupted or continuous. The receptor source for this set is a pool of human donors with HIV. The CDR3 runs from the conserved cysteine through the conserved F or W. The D gene is left open where the match is weak. Expanded clones are given a class, and other clones once, few, many or no size at all.

CDR3 DNA	CDR3 protein	clone size	J gene	V gene	D gene
TGTGCCATCAGTGGGACGGTAGCCTATGGCTACACCTTC	CAISGTVAYGYTF	NA	TRBJ1-2	TRBV10-3	NA
TGCGCCAGCAGCGGAGGGGACATGAACACTGAAGCTTTCTTT	CASSGGDMNTEAFF	many	TRBJ1-1	TRBV5-1	NA
TGCGCCAGCAGCTTGCTGGGCGGGGCATCCTACAATGAGCAGTTCTTC	CASSLLGGASYNEQFF	many	TRBJ2-1	TRBV5-1	NA
TGTGCCAGCAGCTTAGGGACAGGGCAGAGTTCACCCCTCCACTTT	CASSLGTGQSSPLHF	many	TRBJ1-6	TRBV7-2	TRBD1
TGTGCCAGCAGCTCGGGACAGCAGAACACTGAAGCTTTCTTT	CASSSGQQNTEAFF	many	TRBJ1-1	TRBV7-3	TRBD1
TGTGCCAGCAGTATCCGGCCCCCAAGACACAATGAGCAGTTCTTC	CASSIRPPRHNEQFF	few	TRBJ2-1	TRBV12-3/TRBV12-4	NA
TGCGCCAGCAGCTTACTAACCGGGGCGAACACCGGGGAGCTGTTTTTT	CASSLLTGANTGELFF	NA	TRBJ2-2	TRBV5-1	NA
TGCAGCGTTGATAACTGGCAGTACACTGAAGCTTTCTTT	CSVDNWQYTEAFF	many	TRBJ1-1	TRBV29-1	NA
TGTGCCTGGAGCCTGACTGGGAACTATGCTGAGCAGTTCTTC	CAWSLTGNYAEQFF	NA	TRBJ2-1	TRBV30	NA
TGCGCCAGCAGCCCCCTCGGGAATGAAAAACTGTTTTTT	CASSPLGNEKLFF	many	TRBJ1-4	TRBV5-1	NA
TGTGCCATCGGCAGGGCCTACAATGAGCAGTTCTTC	CAIGRAYNEQFF	NA	TRBJ2-1	TRBV10-3	NA
TGTGCCAGCAGCTTTTCCCTACGGCAAGAGACCCAGTACTTC	CASSFSLRQETQYF	NA	TRBJ2-5	TRBV11-3	NA
TGTGCCAGCAGCCAAGGGGCTACGGCTACTGGGGAAGATACGCAGTATTTT	CASSQGATATGEDTQYF	many	TRBJ2-3	TRBV4-2	NA
TGCAGCGTTGAATGGTCGGTCTGGGCGAACACTGAAGCTTTCTTT	CSVEWSVWANTEAFF	many	TRBJ1-1	TRBV29-1	NA
TGCGCCAGCAGCCAAGATCCAGGGACGTCAACCTACGAGCAGTACTTC	CASSQDPGTSTYEQYF	many	TRBJ2-7	TRBV4-1	NA
TGCAGTGCTAGACTAGCGGGGGTCTACGAGCAGTACTTC	CSARLAGVYEQYF	NA	TRBJ2-7	TRBV20-1	TRBD2
TGTGCCAGCAGTGCTAGGGACAGGGTTAGGCAGCCCCAGCATTTT	CASSARDRVRQPQHF	many	TRBJ1-5	TRBV6-1	TRBD1
TGTGCCAGCAGCTTATATGCCCTCGCGAACACCGGGGAGCTGTTTTTT	CASSLYALANTGELFF	NA	TRBJ2-2	TRBV7-9	NA
TGTGCCAGCAGCCGAGGACTAGCGGGGGGCGTGGGGCAGTTCTTC	CASSRGLAGGVGQFF	few	TRBJ2-1	TRBV6-2/TRBV6-3	TRBD2
TGCGCCAGCAGCCAGCCTTCGACCCCGCGGGAGACCCAGTACTTC	CASSQPSTPRETQYF	many	TRBJ2-5	TRBV4-1	NA
TGTGCCAGTACCGATAGCAATCAGCCCCAGCATTTT	CASTDSNQPQHF	many	TRBJ1-5	TRBV19	NA
TGCGCCAGCAGCTCAGCGAGCTCCTACAATGAGCAGTTCTTC	CASSSASSYNEQFF	many	TRBJ2-1	TRBV5-1	NA
TGTGCCATCAGTGGACTGACTGGGGCCAACGTCCTGACTTTC	CAISGLTGANVLTF	many	TRBJ2-6	TRBV10-3	NA
TGCAGCGTTGCAGGGGCCAGCACAGATACGCAGTATTTT	CSVAGASTDTQYF	few	TRBJ2-3	TRBV29-1	NA
TGCGCCAGCAGCTTGGCACTCTTGATCGGGGGCATGGCTGAAGCTTTCTTT	CASSLALLIGGMAEAFF	many	TRBJ1-1	TRBV5-1	NA
TGTGCCACCAGCAGAGGACAGGATAACCAGATCTACGAGCAGTACTTC	CATSRGQDNQIYEQYF	few	TRBJ2-7	TRBV15	NA
TGTGCCAGTAGACCCTCTGGGGCCAACGTCCTGACTTTC	CASRPSGANVLTF	NA	TRBJ2-6	TRBV7-2	NA
TGCGCCAGCAGCTTCCAGAGCGGGAACACTGAAGCTTTCTTT	CASSFQSGNTEAFF	many	TRBJ1-1	TRBV5-1	NA
TGTGCCAGCAGCAGGGGGCCACAGGGATTTCAAGAGACCCAGTACTTC	CASSRGPQGFQETQYF	once	TRBJ2-5	TRBV7-9	TRBD1
TGTGCCAGCAGTTTGGCGGGACCTGGGTACGGCTACACCTTC	CASSLAGPGYGYTF	NA	TRBJ1-2	TRBV28	NA
TGCGCCAGCAGTCAATTTGCGTGCACTGCGAAATTCCACAATGAGCAGTTCTTC	CASSQFACTAKFHNEQFF	many	TRBJ2-1	TRBV23-1	NA
TGTGCCAGCAGTTTGGGCGACAGGCGAGTTTCCTACGAGCAGTACTTC	CASSLGDRRVSYEQYF	many	TRBJ2-7	TRBV28	NA
TGCGCCAGCAGGGGTAGGACTAGCCTTTTATCAGAGCAGTTCTTC	CASRGRTSLLSEQFF	many	TRBJ2-1	TRBV10-2	TRBD2
TGTGCTAGCAGTGGACTGGGGGGTGAACAGTACTTC	CASSGLGGEQYF	many	TRBJ2-7	TRBV2	NA
TGTGCCAGCAGCCGGGACAGGGGTAATGAGCAGTTCTTC	CASSRDRGNEQFF	few	TRBJ2-1	TRBV12-3/TRBV12-4	TRBD1
TGTGCCAGCACCGACAGAATGAACACTGAAGCTTTCTTT	CASTDRMNTEAFF	NA	TRBJ1-1	TRBV13	NA
TGTGCCAGTACCTTGGGGACTACCGGGGAGCTGTTTTTT	CASTLGTTGELFF	many	TRBJ2-2	TRBV19	NA
TGTGCCATCAGTGAGTCGGGCAACCCCTACGAGCAGTACTTC	CAISESGNPYEQYF	NA	TRBJ2-7	TRBV10-3	NA
TGCGCCAGCAGTGTGGGAGATACGCAGTATTTT	CASSVGDTQYF	many	TRBJ2-3	TRBV10-1	NA